Each of the 14 T cell receptor beta chains below was sequenced from the same sample in a study. TCRdb reanalysed the 5' RACE reads using MiXCR and keeps one entry per CDR3 protein. This table holds tens of thousands of distinct CDR3 sequences, around a quarter found once. What was sequenced was naive CD4+ T cells sorted from blood. The subset here: naive CD4+ T cells, CD4+CD45RA+CD25-. All receptors derive from a female donor with breast cancer.

This clonotype was observed a handful of times. The CDR3 DNA reads TGTGCCAGCAGCGTTGATTCCGGGACTAGCGGATACAATGAGCAGTTCTTC. Protein product: CASSVDSGTSGYNEQFF. The rearrangement links TRBV9 to TRBJ2-1; 11 nucleotides agree with TRBD2. The CDR3 is 17 amino acids. From germline, CDR1 is SGDLS and CDR2 YYNGEE. V shed 2 bases, J shed 4 bases, and the junction held 8 bases outside the gene matches.

This clonotype is deemed medium-sized. The DNA of the CDR3 is TGTGCCAGCAGTTCATGGGACAGAGATAATTCACCCCTCCACTTT. Translating gives CASSSWDRDNSPLHF. The chain is built from TRBV27 and TRBJ1-6; 7 bases are a match to TRBD1. V lost 4 bases, J lost 5 bases, and 5 bases stayed unmatched. The CDR3 loop spans 15 amino acids. In germline, CDR1 is MNHEY, CDR2 SMNVEV (reference sequence).

This clonotype was counted between two and nine times. This chain links TRBV20-1 with TRBJ1-2, with 7 bases lining up with TRBD1. V lost 6 bases and J lost 2; bases outside the gene matches: 3. Germline CDR1 reads DFQATT; CDR2 reads SNEGSKA (reference sequence). The CDR3 is 12 amino acids. The CDR3 spells CSAATGNYGYTF. The CDR3 nucleotides read TGCAGTGCCGCGACAGGGAACTATGGCTACACCTTC.

This clonotype turned up a few times. The chain links TRBV18 to TRBJ2-7, with no clear D. Germline V gene sequence: CDR1 KGHSH, CDR2 LQKENI. V was shortened by 3 bases and J by 1 base, with 10 bases between the two germline ends. The CDR3 sequence is 14 residues long. CDR3 bases: TGTGCCAGCTCACCGAGCGCAACTTCCTACGAGCAGTACTTC. Translated: CASSPSATSYEQYF.

The chain links TRBV6-2 or TRBV6-3 to TRBJ2-7; D is undetermined. V lost 2 bases to trimming and J lost 3 bases, with 8 bases between them. CDR3 length: 13 residues. The germline CDR1 and CDR2 sequences are MNHEY and SVGEGT. The CDR3 DNA sequence: TGTGCCAGCAGTTACGGGCCAGACTACGAGCAGTACTTC. Its protein product is CASSYGPDYEQYF.

There are a few counts of this clonotype. The chain couples TRBV29-1 to TRBJ2-7; D perhaps matches TRBD2 (6 bases). Per the germline V gene, CDR1 is SQVTM and CDR2 is ANQGSEA. The CDR3 is 14 residues long. Deletions cut 6 bases from V and 4 bases from J, with 19 bases between. The CDR3: CSVTGGRGLYEQYF. The CDR3 nucleotides read TGCAGCGTGACCGGGGGACGGGGGTTATACGAGCAGTACTTC.

This chain connects TRBV11-2 to TRBJ2-1; no clear D gene. CDR3 length: 12 amino acids. Germline V gene sequence: CDR1 SGHAT, CDR2 FQNNGV. The V end was cut by 5 bases, the J end by 7 bases, with 9 bases between. CDR3: CASSLTRNEQFF. The CDR3 DNA is TGTGCCAGCAGCCTGACCCGGAATGAGCAGTTCTTC.

The rearrangement links TRBV12-3 or TRBV12-4 to TRBJ2-2, with D maybe TRBD2 (6 bases). There are 18 residues in the CDR3. V lost 1 base and J 4 bases, leaving 19 bases between the germline ends. CDR3 region: CASSLDPGGAPGTGELFF. For the CDR3, the DNA is TGTGCCAGCAGTTTAGACCCTGGAGGGGCCCCGGGCACCGGGGAGCTGTTTTTT.

This clonotype was observed a few times. The chain has TRBV25-1 and TRBJ1-4; 7 bases are shared with TRBD1. V trimming: 3 bases; J trimming: 8 bases; junction bases outside the gene matches: 9. This CDR3 has 15 amino acids. Germline V gives CDR1 MGHDK, CDR2 SYGVNS. In nucleotides, the CDR3 is TGTGCCAGCAGTGAGCGGACAGGACTCTCGGAAAAACTGTTTTTT. As protein: CASSERTGLSEKLFF.

This CDR3 reads CASSLDSGKVAGELFF. CDR3 DNA sequence: TGTGCCAGCAGCTTAGACTCCGGGAAAGTCGCCGGGGAGCTGTTTTTT. V is TRBV7-2 and J is TRBJ2-2; D possibly corresponds to TRBD2 (5 bases). Trimming removed 1 base at V and 6 bases at J, with 15 bases between. Germline loops: CDR1 SGHTA, CDR2 FQGNSA. This CDR3 region has 16 residues.

This clonotype was counted at least ten times. The CDR3 nucleotides read TGCGCCAGCAGCCGGGACCCCCGCAGCTCCTACAATGAGCAGTTCTTC. The encoded protein is CASSRDPRSSYNEQFF. This chain connects TRBV5-1 to TRBJ2-1; TRBD1 or TRBD2 may be the D gene (5 bases each). Germline values: CDR1 SGHRS, CDR2 YFSETQ. Between the trimmed V and J ends, which lost 4 bases and 0 bases, there was a span of 14 bases. This CDR3 has 16 residues.

This clonotype was observed a few times. The chain couples TRBV6-1 to TRBJ1-5, with D uncertain. Deletions cut 1 base from V and 2 bases from J, with 12 bases between. Germline CDR1 reads MNHNS; CDR2 reads SASEGT. CDR3 length: 16 amino acids. CDR3: CASSEVQAGGNQPQHF. The CDR3 nucleotides are TGTGCCAGCAGTGAAGTTCAGGCTGGGGGCAATCAGCCCCAGCATTTT.

This clonotype has at least ten counts. J is TRBJ2-3 and V is TRBV15; 9 bases line up with TRBD1. Germline V gives CDR1 LNHNV, CDR2 YYDKDF (reference sequence). The J segment lost 2 bases and the V segment lost 4 bases, leaving 7 bases of the junction unmatched. The CDR3 is 16 residues long. CDR3 sequence: CATSTDRGPFTDTQYF. The CDR3 nucleotides are TGTGCCACCAGCACGGACAGGGGACCTTTCACAGATACGCAGTATTTT.

This clonotype has a handful of counts. The chain joins TRBV4-2 to TRBJ1-2; D is perhaps TRBD1 (6 bases). Germline lookup yields CDR1 LGHNA and CDR2 YNFKEQ. This CDR3 comprises 14 residues. V was shortened by 1 base and J by 6 bases, with 12 bases between the two germline ends. CDR3 sequence: CASSQGGGQDGYTF. CDR3 DNA sequence: TGTGCCAGCAGCCAAGGGGGGGGGCAGGATGGCTACACCTTC.